This T cell receptor (beta chain) stems from a study of blood T cell repertoires in COVID-19. Looking at the study overall: T cells, B-cell-depleted T cells, or PBMCs supplied cDNA or gDNA.

The CDR3 has 14 residues. J lost 2 bases, V lost 7 bases, and 6 bases had no gene match. Germline CDR1 is SGHRS and CDR2 is YFSETQ. The method was immunoSEQ multiplex PCR; TCRdb's version includes in-frame clones alone and lacks a portion of them. The table includes roughly 76,000 clones, about 80% detected once. The sample taken for sequencing was peripheral blood. The V call is TRBV5-1, the J call TRBJ2-3, with TRBD2 matching 8 bases. This receptor was obtained from a human donor in a cohort sampled during active COVID-19. In nucleotides, the CDR3 is TGCGCCAGCCAGCGGGAGCGCAACACAGATACGCAGTATTTT. Residues: CASQRERNTDTQYF.